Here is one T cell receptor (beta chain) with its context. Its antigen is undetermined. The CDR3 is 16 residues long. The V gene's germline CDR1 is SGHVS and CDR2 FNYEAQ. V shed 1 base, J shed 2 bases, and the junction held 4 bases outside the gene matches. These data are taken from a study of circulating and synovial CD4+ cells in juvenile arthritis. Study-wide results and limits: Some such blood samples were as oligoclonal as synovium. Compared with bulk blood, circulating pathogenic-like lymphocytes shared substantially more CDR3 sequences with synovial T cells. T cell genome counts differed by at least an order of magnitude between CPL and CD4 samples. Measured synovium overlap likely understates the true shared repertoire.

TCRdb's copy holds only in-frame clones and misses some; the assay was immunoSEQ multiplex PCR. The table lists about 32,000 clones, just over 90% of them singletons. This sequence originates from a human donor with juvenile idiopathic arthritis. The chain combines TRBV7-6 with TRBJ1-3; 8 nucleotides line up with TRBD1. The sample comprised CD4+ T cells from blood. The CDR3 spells CASSLGGQGAGNTIYF. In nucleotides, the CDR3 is TGTGCCAGCAGCTTAGGAGGACAGGGAGCTGGAAACACCATATATTTT.